The rows below give T cell receptor beta chains drawn from one sample of a study of blood T cell repertoires in COVID-19. Assay used: immunoSEQ multiplex PCR; TCRdb lists only in-frame clones, some missing. Of roughly 230,000 clones in the sample, roughly 84% are singletons; the top ten hold less than 8%. The sequenced sample consisted of peripheral blood. Receptor source: a woman aged 45-60 years with acute or convalescent COVID-19. The CDR3 runs from the conserved cysteine through the conserved F or W. The D gene is left open where the match is weak. Clone size is stated in some rows and not others, as once, few, many or a class when expanded.

TRBV20-1	TRBD2	once	TRBJ2-7	CSASSGFSYEQYF	TGCAGTGCTAGTAGCGGGTTCTCCTACGAGCAGTACTTC
TRBV2	NA	NA	TRBJ1-1	CASTNRQVNTEAFF	TGTGCCAGCACTAACCGACAGGTGAACACTGAAGCTTTCTTT
TRBV10-3	TRBD2	NA	TRBJ2-3	CAISGAAKDTQYF	TGTGCCATAAGCGGGGCTGCAAAAGATACGCAGTATTTT
TRBV7-9	TRBD2	NA	TRBJ2-1	CASSVGTAGLAGNNEQFF	TGTGCCAGCAGCGTGGGGACAGCGGGACTAGCGGGAAACAATGAGCAGTTCTTC
TRBV19	NA	NA	TRBJ1-1	CASSRHNTEAFF	TGTGCCAGTAGTAGACACAACACTGAAGCTTTCTTT
TRBV28	TRBD1	NA	TRBJ2-7	CASWDRVNEQYF	TGTGCCAGCTGGGACAGGGTCAACGAGCAGTACTTC
TRBV5-4	TRBD2	once	TRBJ2-1	CASSLGLAGGTYNEQFF	TGTGCCAGCAGCTTGGGGCTAGCGGGAGGGACCTACAATGAGCAGTTCTTC
TRBV7-2	NA	NA	TRBJ2-2	CANRREGGLNTGELFF	TGTGCCAACCGCCGGGAAGGGGGATTAAACACCGGGGAGCTGTTTTTT
TRBV18	NA	NA	TRBJ2-2	CAARGITGELFF	TGTGCCGCTCGCGGAATCACCGGGGAGCTGTTTTTT
TRBV3-1/TRBV3-2	TRBD1	NA	TRBJ2-7	CASSHPHGQGEQYF	TGTGCCAGCAGCCACCCCCACGGACAGGGCGAGCAGTACTTC
TRBV27	NA	NA	TRBJ2-1	CASSSGVFNNEQFF	TGTGCCAGCAGTTCGGGGGTATTCAACAATGAGCAGTTCTTC
TRBV28	NA	NA	TRBJ1-2	CASRPGPQGPGYTF	TGTGCCAGCAGGCCGGGTCCTCAGGGTCCCGGCTACACCTTC
TRBV10-3	NA	NA	TRBJ1-5	CAISGQGGNQPQHF	TGTGCCATCAGCGGGCAGGGTGGCAATCAGCCCCAGCATTTT
TRBV11-2	TRBD1	NA	TRBJ1-2	CASSLLLTGPVGYTF	TGTGCCAGCAGCTTACTATTGACAGGGCCGGTTGGCTACACCTTC
TRBV28	TRBD1	NA	TRBJ1-2	CASSNDRGGGYTF	TGTGCCAGCAGCAACGACAGGGGTGGTGGCTACACCTTC
TRBV19	TRBD1	NA	TRBJ2-7	CASSRGTGDLISYEQYF	TGTGCCAGTAGTCGTGGGACAGGGGACCTTATCTCCTACGAGCAGTACTTC
TRBV19	TRBD1	NA	TRBJ1-4	CASSPGRGQINEKLFF	TGTGCCAGTAGTCCCGGGAGGGGACAGATTAATGAAAAACTGTTTTTT
TRBV6-5	TRBD1	NA	TRBJ1-6	CASRPGTGKTPLHF	TGTGCCAGCAGACCCGGGACAGGGAAAACACCCCTCCACTTT
TRBV28	TRBD2	NA	TRBJ2-7	CASSPPGGAGGPLGEQYF	TGTGCCAGCAGTCCCCCAGGAGGAGCGGGAGGCCCCCTGGGAGAGCAGTACTTC
TRBV19	NA	NA	TRBJ1-6	CASSTGGSSPLHF	TGTGCCAGTAGTACCGGGGGTAGCTCACCCCTCCACTTT
TRBV4-2	NA	NA	TRBJ1-6	CASSPFEQGPTPLHF	TGTGCCAGCAGCCCTTTTGAACAGGGACCGACACCCCTCCACTTT
TRBV7-9	TRBD2	NA	TRBJ2-3	CASSFTSGGTDTQYF	TGTGCCAGCAGCTTCACTAGCGGGGGCACAGATACGCAGTATTTT
TRBV24-1	TRBD2	NA	TRBJ2-3	CATSDTGLAASRGDTQYF	TGTGCCACCAGTGACACTGGACTAGCGGCCTCCCGGGGAGATACGCAGTATTTT
TRBV9	NA	NA	TRBJ2-6	CASSALMGGTGANVLTF	TGTGCCAGCAGCGCCCTGATGGGGGGAACTGGGGCCAACGTCCTGACTTTC
TRBV21-1	NA	NA	TRBJ2-7	CASSPHGVVPYEQYF	TGTGCCAGCAGCCCCCACGGGGTCGTCCCCTACGAGCAGTACTTC
TRBV27	NA	once	TRBJ2-1	CASSFAGYNEQFF	TGTGCCAGCAGTTTCGCAGGCTACAATGAGCAGTTCTTC
TRBV6-2/TRBV6-3	TRBD2	NA	TRBJ2-1	CASSVIGDYLHNEQFF	TGTGCCAGCAGCGTTATAGGGGACTACCTTCACAATGAGCAGTTCTTC
TRBV7-2	TRBD1	NA	TRBJ1-4	CASSFNRGRDEKLFF	TGTGCCAGCAGCTTTAACAGGGGAAGGGATGAAAAACTGTTTTTT
TRBV28	NA	NA	TRBJ2-7	CASRGGGAYSYEQYF	TGTGCCAGCAGGGGAGGGGGGGCCTACTCCTACGAGCAGTACTTC
TRBV12-3/TRBV12-4	NA	NA	TRBJ1-3	CASSPGSQDTIYF	TGTGCCAGCAGTCCTGGGAGTCAGGACACCATATATTTT
TRBV28	TRBD2	NA	TRBJ2-5	CASSPLAEQETQYF	TGTGCCAGCAGTCCTCTAGCGGAACAAGAGACCCAGTACTTC
TRBV15	NA	NA	TRBJ1-1	CATTRQLQNTEAFF	TGTGCCACCACCAGACAGTTACAGAACACTGAAGCTTTCTTT
TRBV3-1/TRBV3-2	NA	NA	TRBJ2-1	CASSQARESGLLGNEQFF	TGTGCCAGCAGCCAAGCTAGGGAGAGCGGGCTTTTGGGTAATGAGCAGTTCTTC
TRBV30	NA	NA	TRBJ2-5	CAWSVRRFQETQYF	TGTGCCTGGAGTGTACGTCGGTTCCAAGAGACCCAGTACTTC
TRBV19	TRBD2	NA	TRBJ2-7	CASSTGTSFNEQYF	TGTGCCAGTAGTACCGGGACTAGCTTTAACGAGCAGTACTTC
TRBV2	NA	NA	TRBJ2-1	CATDYGQLISAYNEQFF	TGTGCCACCGATTATGGACAGCTAATATCCGCGTACAATGAGCAGTTCTTC
TRBV25-1	TRBD1	once	TRBJ2-7	CASSELGRGWKYF	TGTGCCAGCAGTGAATTAGGCAGGGGGTGGAAGTACTTC
TRBV21-1	NA	NA	TRBJ2-5	CASSKDSRAEQTQYF	TGTGCCAGCAGCAAAGATTCGCGGGCAGAGCAGACCCAGTACTTC